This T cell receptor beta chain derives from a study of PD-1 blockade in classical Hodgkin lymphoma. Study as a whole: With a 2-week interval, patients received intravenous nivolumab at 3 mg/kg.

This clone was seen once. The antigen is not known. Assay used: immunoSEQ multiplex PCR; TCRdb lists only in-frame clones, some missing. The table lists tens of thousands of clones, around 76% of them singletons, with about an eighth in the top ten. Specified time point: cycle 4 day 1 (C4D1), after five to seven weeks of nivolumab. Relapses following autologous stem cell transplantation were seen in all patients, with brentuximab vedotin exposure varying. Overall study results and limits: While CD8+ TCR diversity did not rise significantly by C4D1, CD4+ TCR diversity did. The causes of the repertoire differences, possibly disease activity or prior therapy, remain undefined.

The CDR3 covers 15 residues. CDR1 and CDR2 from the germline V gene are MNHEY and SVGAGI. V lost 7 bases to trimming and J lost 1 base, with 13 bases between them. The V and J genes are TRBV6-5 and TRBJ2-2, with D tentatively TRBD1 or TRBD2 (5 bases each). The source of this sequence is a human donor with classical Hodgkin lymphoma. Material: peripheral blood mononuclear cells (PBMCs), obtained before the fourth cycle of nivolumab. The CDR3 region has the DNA TGTGCCAGCAACCACCGGGGCCGGAACACCGGGGAGCTGTTTTTT. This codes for CASNHRGRNTGELFF.